This TCR beta chain is from a study of technical replicates of blood from a handful of donors. The sample holds one count of this clone. Clones were read by immunoSEQ multiplex PCR, and TCRdb kept only the in-frame ones, dropping some. This sample has 60,000 to 80,000 clones; 85% to 90% occur once, and the top ten carry around 4.8%. This receptor was taken from a human donor in good health. Some clones in this sample may be carry-over from other donors' samples. The source material was PBMCs.

The CDR3 DNA follows: TGTGCCAGCAGCTGGGGGGGTGCTGGCTACGAGCAGTACTTC. Translating it yields CASSWGGAGYEQYF. The chain joins TRBV14 to TRBJ2-7, with 7 bases identical to TRBD2. CDR1 and CDR2 from the germline V gene are SGHDN and FVKESK. V shed 5 bases, J shed 3 bases, and the junction held 7 bases outside the gene matches. The CDR3 loop spans 14 amino acids.